The present TCR beta chain was sequenced within a study of shared clonotypes between healthy human individuals. This CDR3 is 21 amino acids long. With 0 bases clipped from V and 9 bases from J, the junction kept 28 bases outside the gene matches. The protocol was immunoSEQ multiplex PCR, while the TCRdb copy is restricted to in-frame clones and leaves out a portion. The sample lists roughly 2.5 million clones, around 90% seen once, with about 0.13% in the top ten. Sequencing used naive CD4+ T cells sorted from blood. Subset noted: CD45RA+ positively selected. The rearrangement links TRBV23-1 to TRBJ1-1, with 7 bases identical to TRBD1. TRBV23-1 is an ORF, and what it does is uncertain. The TCR comes from a man younger than 35 in good health. CDR3 nucleotide sequence: TGCGCCAGCAGTCAATCACCCCCGGGACAGAAAGTCACCCCTTTCATATCTCAAGCTTTCTTT. It specifies CASSQSPPGQKVTPFISQAFF.